These 11 T cell receptor beta chains share one sample of origin, sequenced in a study of early T cells in non-severe SARS-CoV-2 infection. TCRdb re-called the 5' RACE reads with MiXCR, one entry per CDR3 protein. The data contain about 40,000 distinct CDR3 sequences, over 4% of them singletons. The sequenced sample consisted of whole blood. The receptors were sampled from an adult who was a healthcare worker with PCR-confirmed SARS-CoV-2 infection or an uninfected control (not recorded which).

The chain has TRBV7-8 and TRBJ2-2; D not resolved. Between the trimmed V and J ends, which lost 1 base and 4 bases, there was a span of 4 bases. CDR1 and CDR2 from the germline V gene are SGHVS and FQNEAQ. The length of the CDR3 is 13 residues. CDR3 nucleotides: TGTGCCAGCAGCTTAGAGGCCACCGGGGAGCTGTTTTTT. The encoded protein is CASSLEATGELFF.

A few counts support this clonotype. The chain couples TRBV7-2 to TRBJ1-1, with 9 nucleotides matching TRBD1. This CDR3 has 17 amino acids. J lost 0 bases, V lost 4 bases, and 9 bases had no gene match. Per the germline V gene, CDR1 is SGHTA and CDR2 is FQGNSA. CDR3 DNA sequence: TGTGCCAGCAGCTCGGACAGGGGTGCTACGATGAACACTGAAGCTTTCTTT. Protein product: CASSSDRGATMNTEAFF.

This clonotype was recorded many times. The V call is TRBV6-5, the J call TRBJ1-6, with 9 bases matching TRBD1. The junction had 6 bases not matched to a gene; V was cut back by 6 bases and J by 3 bases. The CDR3 covers 16 residues. CDR1 and CDR2 (germline): MNHEY, SVGAGI. This CDR3 is CASSETGGFYNSPLHF. The DNA for the CDR3 is TGTGCCAGCAGCGAGACAGGGGGGTTCTATAATTCACCCCTCCACTTT.

This clonotype was detected ten times or more. The chain links TRBV20-1 to TRBJ1-2; D perhaps matches TRBD1 (6 bases). V lost 6 bases, J lost 7 bases, and 15 bases lay in between. Germline assignment: CDR1 DFQATT and CDR2 SNEGSKA (reference sequence). The CDR3 contains 12 residues. The CDR3 sequence: CSAGGGTVGYTF. The DNA of the CDR3 is TGCAGTGCAGGAGGGGGTACGGTTGGCTACACCTTC.

The V and J genes are TRBV10-3 and TRBJ2-7; 7 nucleotides match TRBD1. V shed 2 bases and J 7 bases; nucleotides not matched to a gene: 2. This CDR3 has 12 residues. The germline gives CDR1 ENHRY, CDR2 SYGVKD. The DNA of the CDR3 is TGTGCCATCAGTGAGGAGACAGGGGAGCAGTACTTC. As protein: CAISEETGEQYF.

The rearrangement links TRBV27 to TRBJ2-7; TRBD1 aligns across 7 bases. This CDR3 has 14 amino acids. Germline trimming cut 2 bases from V and 5 bases from J; bases unmatched to any gene: 6. In germline, CDR1 is MNHEY, CDR2 SMNVEV (reference sequence). CDR3 in DNA: TGTGCCAGCAGTTTAACGGGACAGAAGAACGAGCAGTACTTC. Amino acids: CASSLTGQKNEQYF.

This clonotype showed up many times. The gene calls are TRBV6-6 and TRBJ2-7; D is ambiguous. Trimming pared 6 bases from V and 1 base from J, leaving 10 bases between. The CDR3 runs to 13 residues. Per the germline V gene, CDR1 is MNHNY and CDR2 is SVGAGI (reference sequence). CDR3 amino acids: CASSLLGSYEQYF. The CDR3 DNA sequence: TGTGCCAGCAGCCTCTTAGGGTCCTACGAGCAGTACTTC.

Points on this clonotype: A single base separates this from a much larger clone, so it may be a read error. This rearrangement joins TRBV18 to TRBJ1-1; D unclear. Germline V gene sequence: CDR1 KGHSH, CDR2 LQKENI. The CDR3 runs to 14 residues. Here the CDR3 DNA reads TGTGCCAGCTCACCACCGGGCTCAAACACTGAAGCTCTCTTT. As protein: CASSPPGSNTEALF.

This clonotype was detected only a few times. This chain uses TRBV21-1 with TRBJ2-7. TRBV21-1 is assigned pseudogene status. The CDR3 runs to 8 residues. The CDR3 reads CATYEQYF. CDR3 nucleotides: TGTGCCACCTACGAGCAGTACTTC.

There are many counts of this clonotype. A read error may account for a junction end that differs from germline. The chain carries TRBV18 and TRBJ2-1; TRBD2 is a possible D gene (5 bases). This CDR3 has 14 residues. Germline V gene data show CDR1 as KGHSH and CDR2 as LQKENI. CDR3 coding DNA: TGTGCCAGCTCACCGGACTTGGACGCCAATGCGCAGTTCTTC. Its translation is CASSPDLDANAQFF.

This chain links TRBV7-8 with TRBJ2-2, with TRBD2 identical over 10 bases. Germline lookup yields CDR1 SGHVS and CDR2 FQNEAQ. The V and J ends lost 3 bases and 0 bases, in that order; junction bases with no gene match: 10. The CDR3 consists of 19 residues. The CDR3 is CASSFFLAGADSNTGELFF. In DNA form, the CDR3 reads TGTGCCAGCAGCTTTTTTCTAGCGGGGGCCGACTCGAACACCGGGGAGCTGTTTTTT.